These 24 T cell receptor beta chains came from one sample sequenced in a study of T cell repertoires in cytomegalovirus infection. TCRdb re-called the reads through MiXCR, storing one row per CDR3 protein. The profile shows 200,000 or so distinct CDR3 sequences, approximately 28% of them singletons. The sample taken for sequencing was PBMCs. Receptor source: a human donor in good health (CMV status not recorded). Some clones in this sample may be carry-over from other donors' samples.

This chain links TRBV19 with TRBJ2-7, with D perhaps matching TRBD1 (6 bases). Germline loops: CDR1 LNHDA, CDR2 SQIVND (reference sequence). The CDR3 is 14 residues long. V lost 7 bases, J lost 4 bases, and 17 bases lay in between. CDR3: CASKAQDSKYEQYF. CDR3 coding DNA: TGTGCCAGTAAAGCGCAGGACAGTAAATACGAGCAGTACTTC.

V usage is TRBV6-5 and J usage is TRBJ1-1; weak D call: TRBD1 (6 bases). The germline V gene has CDR1 MNHEY and CDR2 SVGAGI. The CDR3 totals 12 residues. V lost 2 bases and J lost 10, with 11 bases in between. CDR3 coding DNA: TGTGCCAGCAGTTACATCCAGGGGCTAGCTTTCTTT. This codes for CASSYIQGLAFF.

This clonotype was seen only a few times. The genes are TRBV19 and TRBJ2-6; D ambiguous. Between the trimmed V and J ends, which lost 8 bases and 0 bases, there was a span of 8 bases. This CDR3 is 14 amino acids long. Germline loops: CDR1 LNHDA, CDR2 SQIVND (reference sequence). The chain's CDR3 is CASSFSSGANVLTF. Written as DNA, the CDR3 is TGTGCCAGTTCCTTTAGCTCTGGGGCCAACGTCCTGACTTTC.

The chain is built from TRBV14 and TRBJ1-5, with TRBD1 matching 7 bases. Losses at the gene ends were 5 bases for V and 5 bases for J; bases not matched to a gene: 6. The CDR3 is 14 amino acids. The germline V gene encodes CDR1 SGHDN and CDR2 FVKESK. CDR3 residues: CASSEQGRHQPQHF. Here the CDR3 DNA reads TGTGCCAGCAGCGAACAGGGGAGGCATCAGCCCCAGCATTTT.

The rearrangement links TRBV7-2 to TRBJ1-1, with a weak D call TRBD1 (5 bases). In germline, CDR1 is SGHTA, CDR2 FQGNSA. V was cut by 3 bases and J by 1 base, with 15 bases left in between. The CDR3 is 16 residues long. The CDR3 nucleotides are TGTGCCAGCAGCTTGGACACCGCAGGCGCGAACACTGAAGCTTTCTTT. Amino acid sequence: CASSLDTAGANTEAFF.

This chain links TRBV2 with TRBJ1-4; TRBD1 matches at 8 bases. The trim removed 10 bases at V and 8 bases at J, leaving 9 bases unmatched. The germline gives CDR1 SNHLY, CDR2 FYNNEI. This CDR3 has 13 amino acids. The CDR3 sequence is CATATGVGEKLFF. For the CDR3, the DNA is TGTGCCACCGCGACAGGGGTAGGGGAAAAACTGTTTTTT.

The chain couples TRBV2 to TRBJ2-3; maybe TRBD2 (5 bases). Trimming removed 9 bases at V and 5 bases at J, with 15 bases between. This CDR3 region has 13 residues. Germline V gene sequence: CDR1 SNHLY, CDR2 FYNNEI. CDR3 in amino acids: CASLSGSEDTQYF. Here the CDR3 DNA reads TGTGCCAGTTTATCGGGGTCGGAAGATACGCAGTATTTT.

This clonotype has more than one count but fewer than ten. The gene calls are TRBV4-3 and TRBJ2-5; D is ambiguous. Germline loops: CDR1 LGHNA, CDR2 YSLEER. The CDR3 length is 14 residues. V was pared by 0 bases and J by 5 bases, with 10 bases between. The CDR3 nucleotides read TGCGCCAGCAGCCAAGAAGCGTTTAGGGAGACCCAGTACTTC. It encodes CASSQEAFRETQYF.

This clonotype was counted at least ten times. This sequence joins TRBV7-8 and TRBJ2-1; D is perhaps TRBD2 (5 bases). Germline V gene sequence: CDR1 SGHVS, CDR2 FQNEAQ. This CDR3 is built from 15 residues. The V and J ends lost 6 bases and 0 bases respectively, with 12 bases between them. CDR3 sequence: CASRLLDSSYNEQFF. For the CDR3, the DNA is TGTGCCAGCAGACTACTAGATAGCTCCTACAATGAGCAGTTCTTC.

This clonotype was observed at least ten times. The rearrangement links TRBV7-2 to TRBJ1-2; D is undetermined. The CDR3 totals 12 residues. The V end lost 3 bases, the J end lost 8 bases, and 10 bases lay between the germline ends. CDR1 and CDR2 (germline): SGHTA, FQGNSA. DNA for the CDR3: TGTGCCAGCAGCTTTAGGCCCGACGGCTACACCTTC. Translating it yields CASSFRPDGYTF.

The V call is TRBV29-1, the J call TRBJ1-4, with D perhaps matching TRBD1 (6 bases). The V gene's germline CDR1 is SQVTM and CDR2 ANQGSEA. V was trimmed by 7 bases and J by 5 bases, leaving 17 bases between them. The CDR3 runs 14 residues. The CDR3 is CSALPHGQNEKLFF. In DNA, the CDR3 is TGCAGCGCTCTCCCGCATGGACAGAATGAAAAACTGTTTTTT.

The chain employs TRBV5-1 and TRBJ2-7, with 7 positions matching TRBD2. This CDR3 has 15 amino acids. The germline V gene has CDR1 SGHRS and CDR2 YFSETQ. Trimming at V came to 6 bases and at J to 0 bases, leaving 9 bases not matched to a gene. CDR3 sequence (DNA): TGCGCCAGCACAACGGGGGAGGGACGCTCCTACGAGCAGTACTTC. Its translation is CASTTGEGRSYEQYF. Drawing the rest from reference TRBV5-1 and TRBJ2-7, the complete variable domain is KAGVTQTPRYLIKTRGQQVTLSCSPISGHRSVSWYQQTPGQGLQFLFEYFSETQRNKGNFPGRFSGRQFSNSRSEMNVSTLELGDSALYLCASTTGEGRSYEQYFGPGTRLTVT.

At least ten counts were recorded for this clonotype. The chain employs TRBV7-2 and TRBJ1-1; 9 bases line up with TRBD1. CDR1 and CDR2 (germline): SGHTA, FQGNSA. The CDR3 runs 14 residues. Germline trimming cut 3 bases from V and 8 bases from J; bases unmatched to any gene: 7. CDR3 protein: CASSFYRGPAEAFF. DNA of the CDR3: TGTGCCAGCAGCTTCTACAGGGGGCCAGCAGAAGCTTTCTTT.

This clonotype was recorded at least ten times. This sequence joins TRBV7-2 and TRBJ2-5, with 8 nucleotides matching TRBD1. The CDR3 length is 14 residues. Trimming took 5 bases from V and 3 from J; bases not matched to a gene: 5. CDR1 is SGHTA, CDR2 FQGNSA, per germline. The CDR3 sequence: CASSQTGAKETQYF. In DNA form, the CDR3 reads TGTGCCAGCAGCCAGACAGGGGCGAAAGAGACCCAGTACTTC.

This clonotype was counted a few times. DNA of the CDR3: TGTGCCAGCAGTGGCCGGGACAGGGTGGATGGCTACACCTTC. Amino acids: CASSGRDRVDGYTF. The V gene is TRBV2, the J gene TRBJ1-2, with 9 bases that match TRBD1. Germline V gene data show CDR1 as SNHLY and CDR2 as FYNNEI. The CDR3 sequence is 14 residues long. J gave up 6 bases and V 4 bases, and 6 bases lay outside the gene matches. Full variable domain (rest looked up from reference TRBV2 and TRBJ1-2): EPEVTQTPSHQVTQMGQEVILRCVPISNHLYFYWYRQILGQKVEFLVSFYNNEISEKSEIFDDQFSVERPDGSNFTLKIRSTKLEDSAMYFCASSGRDRVDGYTFGSGTRLTVV.

This clonotype was recorded a few times. The chain links TRBV7-9 to TRBJ1-2, with 7 bases identical to TRBD1. The length of the CDR3 is 14 residues. J lost 4 bases, V lost 2 bases, and 4 bases had no gene match. The germline V gene encodes CDR1 SEHNR and CDR2 FQNEAQ (reference sequence). CDR3 region: CASSLNTGVYGYTF. The CDR3 coding sequence is TGTGCCAGCAGCTTAAATACAGGGGTCTATGGCTACACCTTC. Supplemented by reference TRBV7-9 and TRBJ1-2, the full variable domain reads DTGVSQNPRHKITKRGQNVTFRCDPISEHNRLYWYRQTLGQGPEFLTYFQNEAQLEKSRLLSDRFSAERPKGSFSTLEIQRTEQGDSAMYLCASSLNTGVYGYTFGSGTRLTVV.

This clonotype was recorded many times. The chain couples TRBV7-2 to TRBJ2-5, with D hard to call. This CDR3 has 14 residues. The germline gives CDR1 SGHTA, CDR2 FQGNSA. Trimming stripped 6 bases from V and 5 bases from J, with 16 bases between. CDR3 in amino acids: CASRPPRGGETQYF. The DNA of the CDR3 is TGTGCCAGCAGACCCCCGCGCGGTGGGGAGACCCAGTACTTC.

This clonotype showed up just a few times. The chain couples TRBV19 to TRBJ1-6; D is ambiguous. The V gene lost 7 bases and the J gene lost 12 bases, with 22 bases spanning the gap. There are 15 residues in the CDR3. Germline loops: CDR1 LNHDA, CDR2 SQIVND (reference sequence). The CDR3 here is CASTQTGLSRVPLHF. The CDR3 region has the DNA TGTGCCAGTACCCAGACCGGACTATCTCGGGTACCCCTCCACTTT.

The genes are TRBV27 and TRBJ1-1; no firm D call. Germline-derived CDR1 and CDR2 are MNHEY and SMNVEV (reference sequence). The CDR3 extends over 13 amino acids. The V end lost 1 base, the J end lost 3 bases, and 6 bases lay between the germline ends. CDR3 protein: CASSLYGDTEAFF. CDR3 nucleotides: TGTGCCAGCAGTTTATATGGGGACACTGAAGCTTTCTTT.

This clonotype was detected many times. The DNA of the CDR3 is TGTGCCAGCAGCTCCACGACGGTATCTGAAGCTTTCTTT. Its protein is CASSSTTVSEAFF. This sequence joins TRBV7-8 and TRBJ1-1, with unresolved D. The length of the CDR3 is 13 residues. V lost 4 bases, J lost 6 bases, and 12 bases lay in between. Germline V CDR1 and CDR2: SGHVS, FQNEAQ.

This sequence joins TRBV4-3 and TRBJ1-2; 8 bases fit TRBD1. The CDR3 contains 16 residues. The germline CDR1 and CDR2 sequences are LGHNA and YSLEER. J lost 6 bases, V lost 0 bases, and 9 bases had no gene match. The CDR3 reads CASSQESSRGRNGYTF. In DNA, the CDR3 is TGCGCCAGCAGCCAAGAATCGAGCAGGGGGCGAAATGGCTACACCTTC.

This clonotype was picked up a small number of times. The chain has TRBV15 and TRBJ2-5; TRBD1 agrees at 8 bases. Germline loops: CDR1 LNHNV, CDR2 YYDKDF (reference sequence). With V trimmed by 0 bases and J by 5 bases, 14 bases remained unmatched. The length of the CDR3 is 18 residues. CDR3 in amino acids: CATSREPAGRGHRETQYF. The CDR3, as DNA: TGTGCCACCAGCAGAGAACCGGCCGGCAGGGGGCATCGGGAGACCCAGTACTTC.

This rearrangement joins TRBV5-1 to TRBJ2-3; D is perhaps TRBD1 or TRBD2 (5 bases each). Trimming took 5 bases from V and 1 from J, leaving 11 bases between them. This CDR3 contains 14 residues. Looked up from germline, CDR1 is SGHRS and CDR2 is YFSETQ. The DNA of the CDR3 is TGCGCCAGCAGATTTCCGGGGCGCACAGATACGCAGTATTTT. This gives the protein CASRFPGRTDTQYF.

In its sample, this clonotype was seen a few times. DNA for the CDR3: TGCAGCGTTGAGGACAGGGGCCTCACCGGGGAGCTGTTTTTT. Residues: CSVEDRGLTGELFF. The rearrangement joins TRBV29-1 to TRBJ2-2; 9 bases are a match to TRBD1. V was clipped by 3 bases and J by 4 bases; unmatched bases: 3. This CDR3 is 14 amino acids long. The germline CDR1 and CDR2 sequences are SQVTM and ANQGSEA.